This TCR beta chain originates from a study of T cell repertoires in cytomegalovirus infection. Overall study results and limits: In two of eight donors, the top clonotype was HLA-C-restricted CMV-specific.

TCRdb reprocessed the reads via MiXCR and lists one record per CDR3 protein. The data show approximately 1,000,000 distinct CDR3 sequences, around 32% seen once. There are 17 residues in the CDR3. From germline, CDR1 is SEHNR and CDR2 FQNEAQ (reference sequence). With 0 bases clipped from V and 3 bases from J, the junction kept 9 bases outside the gene matches. With regard to this clonotype: Its target is not known.

Here the sequenced sample was cultured CD8+ T cells from PBMCs, taken from culture after CMV antigen stimulation. The receptor's source is a human donor in good health (CMV status not recorded). Some clones in this sample may be carry-over from other donors' samples. V is TRBV7-9 and J is TRBJ2-7; 9 bases map to TRBD2. CDR3 nucleotides: TGTGCCAGCAGCTTAGCGCTGGCGGGGGGGCTTAACTACGAGCAGTACTTC. Residues: CASSLALAGGLNYEQYF.